A selection of T cell receptor beta chains follows, all from one sample in a study of OX40 agonist ivuxolimab in advanced cancers. The data were produced by immunoSEQ multiplex PCR, yet TCRdb's version contains in-frame clones alone and is incomplete. The repertoire consists of tens of thousands of clones, with 75% to 90% occurring once and the leading ten covering 15% to 20%. Here the sequenced sample was CD4+ or CD8+ T cells sorted from blood, taken in a trial of the OX40 agonist ivuxolimab. These receptor sequences come from an adult with an advanced solid tumor such as melanoma, head and neck, liver or kidney cancer. CDR3s include the opening cysteine and the closing phenylalanine or tryptophan. Fields, in order: J gene, D gene, clone size, V gene, CDR3 protein, CDR3 DNA. D genes are given only for firm matches. Some rows mark clone size as missing; the rest say once, few, many or name a class of expanded clone.

TRBJ2-1	-	-	TRBV7-2	CASSPLIVHNEQFF	TGTGCCAGCAGCCCGCTAATCGTCCACAATGAGCAGTTCTTC
TRBJ1-1	-	once	TRBV7-9	CASSPIKGPNTEAFF	TGTGCCAGCAGCCCTATAAAGGGACCCAACACTGAAGCTTTCTTT
TRBJ2-1	-	-	TRBV9	CASSPHGAGLYNEQFF	TGTGCCAGCAGCCCTCATGGGGCGGGACTTTACAATGAGCAGTTCTTC
TRBJ2-5	-	-	TRBV2	CASSEPGWETQYF	TGTGCCAGCAGTGAACCGGGGTGGGAGACCCAGTACTTC
TRBJ2-1	-	once	TRBV7-6	CASSLAGTYNEQFF	TGTGCCAGCAGCTTAGCCGGTACCTACAATGAGCAGTTCTTC
TRBJ2-7	TRBD2	-	TRBV28	CASGTGGGYEQYF	TGTGCCAGCGGGACGGGAGGGGGCTACGAGCAGTACTTC
TRBJ2-7	-	-	TRBV12-5	CASGPGGIAEQYF	TGTGCTAGTGGTCCTGGGGGAATTGCCGAGCAGTACTTC
TRBJ2-5	-	-	TRBV6-6	CASSRGQETQYF	TGTGCCAGCAGCAGGGGCCAAGAGACCCAGTACTTC
TRBJ1-5	-	-	TRBV11-2	CASSLTGAGQPQHF	TGTGCCAGCAGCTTGACAGGAGCGGGACAGCCCCAGCATTTT
TRBJ2-3	-	-	TRBV13	CASSSSPGWGGTDTQYF	TGTGCCAGCAGCTCCTCACCCGGGTGGGGCGGCACAGATACGCAGTATTTT
TRBJ2-7	-	once	TRBV19	CASRDGSSYEQYF	TGTGCCAGCAGGGACGGGTCCTCCTACGAGCAGTACTTC